The 30 T cell receptor beta chains below were found in one sample sequenced in a study of control samples from healthy donors and cancer patients. Here immunoSEQ multiplex PCR was the method, and the copy in TCRdb shows in-frame clones only, minus some. The table records roughly 400,000 clones, 80% to 95% of them present only once. Sequencing used PBMCs. These receptors all come from a man aged 40-55 years with head and neck cancer.

This CDR3 is CASSLGGNGRDSPLHF. In nucleotides, the CDR3 is TGTGCCAGCAGCTTAGGCGGGAACGGGAGGGATTCACCCCTCCACTTT. V usage is TRBV13 and J usage is TRBJ1-6, with unresolved D. The germline CDR1 and CDR2 sequences are PRHDT and FYEKMQ (reference sequence). V was trimmed by 0 bases and J by 8 bases, leaving 14 bases between them. The CDR3 loop spans 16 amino acids.

The chain links TRBV19 to TRBJ1-5, with a possible D match to TRBD1 (5 bases). The germline V gene encodes CDR1 LNHDA and CDR2 SQIVND (reference sequence). V was trimmed by 4 bases and J by 7 bases, leaving 17 bases between them. The CDR3 has 15 amino acids. DNA for the CDR3: TGTGCCAGTAGTAGAGCCGGAGGGGAGAAGCAGCCCCAGCATTTT. This translates into CASSRAGGEKQPQHF.

This rearrangement joins TRBV15 to TRBJ2-7; D is possibly TRBD1 or TRBD2 (5 bases each). CDR1 LNHNV and CDR2 YYDKDF come from the germline V gene (reference sequence). V was cut by 3 bases and J by 3 bases, with 6 bases left in between. The CDR3 sequence is 12 residues long. CDR3 sequence reads: CATSRGVYEQYF. Here the CDR3 DNA reads TGTGCCACCAGCAGGGGGGTCTACGAGCAGTACTTC.

The V call is TRBV28, the J call TRBJ2-7; D is unclear. CDR1 MDHEN and CDR2 SYDVKM come from the germline V gene. The CDR3 loop spans 12 amino acids. V shed 3 bases and J shed 6 bases, with 9 bases lying between them. In nucleotides, the CDR3 is TGTGCCAGCAGTTTGGAGAGGCTCGAGCAGTACTTC. Amino acid sequence: CASSLERLEQYF.

This clone occurred once. The chain is built from TRBV7-9 and TRBJ1-2; D is possibly TRBD1 (6 bases). From germline, CDR1 is SEHNR and CDR2 FQNEAQ (reference sequence). This CDR3 spans 14 amino acids. With 1 base removed from V and 7 bases from J, the gap between germline ends came to 13 bases. CDR3 sequence: CASSLGRGRGGYTF. CDR3 bases: TGTGCCAGCAGCTTAGGTCGGGGGCGCGGTGGCTACACCTTC.

The chain is built from TRBV5-4 and TRBJ2-1; D is unresolved. Trimming removed 4 bases from V and 0 bases from J, with 11 bases in between. The CDR3 contains 15 residues. Per germline, CDR1 SGHNT and CDR2 YYREEE (reference sequence). The CDR3 protein is CASSPRVSSYNEQFF. The CDR3 DNA follows: TGTGCCAGCAGCCCACGGGTTTCCTCCTACAATGAGCAGTTCTTC.

The V gene is TRBV5-4, the J gene TRBJ1-1; D remains unclear. This CDR3 spans 13 amino acids. Per the germline V gene, CDR1 is SGHNT and CDR2 is YYREEE (reference sequence). V gave up 7 bases and J gave up 1 base, with 11 bases separating them. CDR3 loop: CASHNPGNTEAFF. Written as DNA, the CDR3 is TGTGCCAGCCATAATCCGGGGAACACTGAAGCTTTCTTT.

V gene TRBV5-1 combines with J gene TRBJ2-1, with 7 bases fitting TRBD1. Germline V lookup: CDR1 SGHRS, CDR2 YFSETQ. The V segment lost 0 bases and the J segment 5 bases; nucleotides outside the gene matches: 5. The CDR3 runs 15 residues. CDR3 in DNA: TGCGCCAGCAGCTTGGAACAGGGGCTTAACAATGAGCAGTTCTTC. This codes for CASSLEQGLNNEQFF.

The J gene is TRBJ2-7, the V gene TRBV27, with D unresolved. The CDR3 sequence is 14 residues long. The V end lost 5 bases, the J end lost 4 bases, and 15 bases lay between the germline ends. CDR1 and CDR2 from the germline V gene are MNHEY and SMNVEV (reference sequence). In DNA form, the CDR3 reads TGTGCCAGCAGTCTCTACCGGGCAGGATACGAGCAGTACTTC. Protein: CASSLYRAGYEQYF.

The V and J genes are TRBV30 and TRBJ2-2; 14 nucleotides align to TRBD2. J gave up 4 bases and V 4 bases, and 5 bases lay outside the gene matches. The CDR3 is 16 amino acids. Germline values: CDR1 GTSNPN, CDR2 SVGIG (reference sequence). The DNA for the CDR3 is TGTGCCTGGACGGGACTAGCGGGAGAAAGCACCGGGGAGCTGTTTTTT. Encoded protein: CAWTGLAGESTGELFF.

Points on this clone: Within the sample, other DNA sequences also encode this same CDR3. This rearrangement joins TRBV5-1 to TRBJ1-1; no firm D call. This CDR3 comprises 13 residues. Trimming removed 0 bases from V and 3 bases from J, with 6 bases in between. Germline V gene sequence: CDR1 SGHRS, CDR2 YFSETQ. In DNA, the CDR3 is TGCGCCAGCAGCTTGGACGGATACACTGAAGCTTTCTTT. Its protein product is CASSLDGYTEAFF. Full variable domain (remainder filled in from reference TRBV5-1 and TRBJ1-1): KAGVTQTPRYLIKTRGQQVTLSCSPISGHRSVSWYQQTPGQGLQFLFEYFSETQRNKGNFPGRFSGRQFSNSRSEMNVSTLELGDSALYLCASSLDGYTEAFFGQGTRLTVV.

The chain recombines TRBV2 with TRBJ1-4, with no clear D. CDR1 and CDR2 from the germline V gene are SNHLY and FYNNEI. Between the trimmed V and J ends, which lost 1 base and 5 bases, there was a span of 5 bases. The CDR3 runs 13 residues. The CDR3 DNA reads TGTGCCAGCAGTGAAGGGGAGAATGAAAAACTGTTTTTT. This sequence encodes CASSEGENEKLFF.

The chain has TRBV18 and TRBJ2-1; unclear D gene. The CDR3 covers 11 residues. V was trimmed by 7 bases and J by 6 bases, leaving 7 bases between them. Per germline, CDR1 KGHSH and CDR2 LQKENI. CDR3 DNA sequence: TGTGCCAGCTACTCCCCCAATGAGCAGTTCTTC. Translating it yields CASYSPNEQFF.

The V call is TRBV7-2, the J call TRBJ2-7, with D maybe TRBD2 (5 bases). This CDR3 is 17 amino acids long. The V gene lost 2 bases and the J gene lost 3 bases, with 20 bases spanning the gap. CDR1 and CDR2 (germline): SGHTA, FQGNSA. The CDR3 loop reads CASSLSGVWDPIYEQYF. Written as DNA, the CDR3 is TGTGCCAGCAGCTTATCCGGGGTCTGGGATCCGATCTACGAGCAGTACTTC.

This clone was found once. The J gene is TRBJ2-5, the V gene TRBV15; no clear D gene. The CDR3 runs 12 residues. Germline V CDR1 and CDR2: LNHNV, YYDKDF (reference sequence). The V end was cut by 1 base, the J end by 1 base, with 1 base between. CDR3 residues: CATSRVQETQYF. Written as DNA, the CDR3 is TGTGCCACCAGCAGAGTCCAAGAGACCCAGTACTTC. The full variable domain, rest sourced from reference TRBV15 and TRBJ2-5, is DAMVIQNPRYQVTQFGKPVTLSCSQTLNHNVMYWYQQKSSQAPKLLFHYYDKDFNNEADTPDNFQSRRPNTSFCFLDIRSPGLGDTAMYLCATSRVQETQYFGPGTRLLVL.

This chain joins TRBV18 and TRBJ1-2; D call uncertain. Between the trimmed V and J ends, which lost 3 bases and 1 base, there was a span of 9 bases. CDR3 length: 14 residues. CDR1 and CDR2 from the germline V gene are KGHSH and LQKENI. CDR3 in amino acids: CASSPSLINYGYTF. The CDR3 bases are TGTGCCAGCTCACCTTCACTGATTAACTATGGCTACACCTTC.

This chain uses TRBV25-1 with TRBJ1-1; 10 bases agree with TRBD1. Losses at the gene ends were 7 bases for V and 1 base for J; bases not matched to a gene: 3. Germline loops: CDR1 MGHDK, CDR2 SYGVNS. CDR3 size: 14 residues. The CDR3: CASIGDRGNTEAFF. The CDR3 region has the DNA TGTGCCAGCATCGGGGACAGGGGGAACACTGAAGCTTTCTTT. Together with reference TRBV25-1 and TRBJ1-1, the CDR3 gives the full variable domain: EADIYQTPRYLVIGTGKKITLECSQTMGHDKMYWYQQDPGMELHLIHYSYGVNSTEKGDLSSESTVSRIRTEHFPLTLESARPSHTSQYLCASIGDRGNTEAFFGQGTRLTVV.

This chain links TRBV7-8 with TRBJ2-1, with 10 positions matching TRBD1. V was clipped by 6 bases and J by 7 bases; unmatched bases: 12. The CDR3 loop spans 16 amino acids. Germline CDR1 is SGHVS and CDR2 is FQNEAQ. This CDR3 reads CASSPEGQGFRNEQFF. DNA for the CDR3: TGTGCCAGCAGTCCCGAGGGACAGGGGTTCAGGAATGAGCAGTTCTTC.

Remarks on this clone: Other DNA variants within this sample encode the same CDR3. The gene calls are TRBV3-1 (or the pseudogene TRBV3-2) and TRBJ1-2, with a weak D call TRBD1 (5 bases). The CDR3 runs to 15 residues. Per the germline V gene, CDR1 is LGHDT and CDR2 is YNNKEL (reference sequence). Trimming removed 8 bases from V and 2 bases from J, with 18 bases in between. The chain's CDR3 is CASGEARVSNYGYTF. The CDR3 DNA reads TGTGCCAGCGGCGAGGCCAGGGTATCAAACTATGGCTACACCTTC.

The J gene is TRBJ2-4, the V gene TRBV18; tentative D call: TRBD1 (6 bases). Germline V CDR1 and CDR2: KGHSH, LQKENI. The germline V and J ends were trimmed by 3 bases and 6 bases, with 15 bases remaining between them. The CDR3 is 15 amino acids. CDR3 coding DNA: TGTGCCAGCTCACCCCTACAGGGAACTTCAAACATTCAGTACTTC. Its protein product is CASSPLQGTSNIQYF.

The V call is TRBV5-1, the J call TRBJ1-6; possibly TRBD1 for D (5 bases). CDR3 length equals 17 residues. Trimming removed 5 bases at V and 0 bases at J, with 15 bases between. Germline loops: CDR1 SGHRS, CDR2 YFSETQ. The CDR3 DNA sequence: TGCGCCAGCAGTGCCCCAGGGCTCTCCTCCTATAATTCACCCCTCCACTTT. Protein sequence: CASSAPGLSSYNSPLHF.

The chain is built from TRBV6-2 or TRBV6-3 and TRBJ2-7; perhaps TRBD2 as D (6 bases). CDR3 length: 11 amino acids. The ends were cut back, 6 bases at V and 6 bases at J, with 9 bases in the middle. Germline CDR1 reads MNHEY; CDR2 reads SVGEGT. In DNA, the CDR3 is TGTGCCAGCAGCCAAGCGGGCGAGCAGTACTTC. Residues: CASSQAGEQYF.

This chain connects TRBV28 to TRBJ1-5; TRBD1 matches at 11 bases. This CDR3 has 18 residues. Germline V gene sequence: CDR1 MDHEN, CDR2 SYDVKM. The V segment lost 6 bases and the J segment 3 bases; nucleotides outside the gene matches: 13. The CDR3 sequence: CASRSRDRGYRSNQPQHF. In DNA, the CDR3 is TGTGCCAGCAGGTCCCGGGACAGGGGGTATCGTTCCAATCAGCCCCAGCATTTT.

The chain links TRBV13 to TRBJ1-2, with D maybe TRBD1 (6 bases). This CDR3 region has 15 residues. The V end lost 0 bases, the J end lost 3 bases, and 11 bases lay between the germline ends. Germline values: CDR1 PRHDT, CDR2 FYEKMQ (reference sequence). The CDR3 here is CASSLGRQVDYGYTF. CDR3 bases: TGTGCCAGCAGCTTAGGCAGACAGGTTGACTATGGCTACACCTTC.

This chain uses TRBV27 with TRBJ2-7, with TRBD1 identical over 8 bases. From germline, CDR1 is MNHEY and CDR2 SMNVEV (reference sequence). This CDR3 is 17 amino acids long. With 4 bases clipped from V and 3 bases from J, the junction kept 14 bases outside the gene matches. The CDR3 here is CASSSPTGASVVYEQYF. CDR3 coding DNA: TGTGCCAGCAGTTCGCCGACAGGGGCCAGTGTTGTCTACGAGCAGTACTTC.

This clone has more than one count but fewer than ten. The V gene is TRBV6-4, the J gene TRBJ2-1; TRBD2 aligns across 12 bases. Trimming removed 6 bases from V and 4 bases from J; junction bases left unmatched: 4. CDR3 length: 15 residues. Germline V gives CDR1 MRHNA, CDR2 SNTAGT. This CDR3 reads CASSLTSGGYNEQFF. CDR3 DNA: TGTGCCAGCAGCCTTACTAGCGGGGGGTACAATGAGCAGTTCTTC.

The chain has TRBV27 and TRBJ2-7; 7 bases fit TRBD1. V lost 5 bases, J lost 1 base, and 5 bases stayed unmatched. The V gene's germline CDR1 is MNHEY and CDR2 SMNVEV (reference sequence). This CDR3 spans 14 amino acids. This CDR3 is CASSRQGVSYEQYF. The CDR3 DNA is TGTGCCAGCAGTCGCCAGGGGGTATCCTACGAGCAGTACTTC.

This clone has a handful of counts. The chain uses TRBV7-2 and TRBJ1-6; 7 bases align to TRBD1. The V gene end was trimmed by 1 base and the J gene end by 2 bases; junction bases not matched to a gene: 11. The CDR3 runs 19 residues. The germline V gene has CDR1 SGHTA and CDR2 FQGNSA. The CDR3 is CASSLVRTGSSAYNSPLHF. DNA for the CDR3: TGTGCCAGCAGCTTAGTTCGGACAGGTTCAAGTGCCTATAATTCACCCCTCCACTTT.

The table lists this clone with a count of one. The chain has TRBV6-6 and TRBJ1-4; D uncertain. Germline values: CDR1 MNHNY, CDR2 SVGAGI (reference sequence). V lost 2 bases and J 8 bases, leaving 15 bases between the germline ends. The CDR3 extends over 15 amino acids. CDR3 in amino acids: CASSYRAGSAEKLFF. For the CDR3, the DNA is TGTGCCAGCAGTTACCGGGCCGGGTCTGCGGAAAAACTGTTTTTT.

A word on this clone: The sample holds other DNA sequences that translate to the same CDR3. The V call is TRBV5-6, the J call TRBJ2-5; TRBD1 is a possible D gene (5 bases). The V and J ends lost 3 bases and 4 bases respectively, with 13 bases between them. The CDR3 loop spans 14 amino acids. Germline V gene data show CDR1 as SGHDT and CDR2 as YYEEEE. This CDR3 is CASSSRGGGETQYF. The CDR3 DNA reads as TGTGCCAGCAGCTCTAGGGGCGGTGGAGAGACCCAGTACTTC.